This T cell receptor beta chain was obtained from a study of blood T cells in healthy people across ages. The overall study: Template switching retrieved approximately one barcoded beta molecule for each two T cells. General observations from the study: Shifts in expanded clonotypes may have been confounded by donor CMV status, which was unknown. Researchers said unsorted PBMCs prevented a conclusive naive versus antigen-experienced comparison.

With a J-beta primer mix and a sample-barcoded 5' primer, a second PCR ran roughly 6 to 11 cycles. TCRdb redid the calling of the 5' RACE reads with MiXCR, one entry per CDR3 protein. The data hold around 2 million distinct CDR3 sequences, with more than 35% observed a single time. Concerning this clonotype: What it recognizes is unknown.

The CDR3 is 15 amino acids. J lost 7 bases, V lost 1 base, and 5 bases had no gene match. The germline V gene encodes CDR1 SGHTA and CDR2 FQGNSA. The specimen was blood. This TCR was recovered from a human donor in good health. The V call is TRBV7-2, the J call TRBJ2-1; the match to TRBD2 covers 9 bases. For the CDR3, the DNA is TGTGCCAGCAGCTTAGGGGGGCTAGCGGGGAATGAGCAGTTCTTC. As protein: CASSLGGLAGNEQFF.